Below, 30 T cell receptor beta chains from the same sample are listed, as sequenced in a study of blood T cell repertoires in COVID-19. Here immunoSEQ multiplex PCR was the method, and the copy in TCRdb shows in-frame clones only, minus some. The sample shows approximately 210,000 clones, about 77% of them seen only once. Sequenced sample: PBMCs or T cells enriched from blood (not recorded which). The receptors derive from a woman aged 45-65 years with acute COVID-19.

This clone appeared once. The chain has TRBV25-1 and TRBJ1-2; 7 nucleotides line up with TRBD1. The CDR3 runs to 13 residues. V trimming: 10 bases; J trimming: 1 base; junction bases outside the gene matches: 6. Germline assignment: CDR1 MGHDK and CDR2 SYGVNS. CDR3 amino acids: CATQGDYNYGYTF. As DNA, the CDR3 is TGTGCCACCCAGGGGGATTATAACTATGGCTACACCTTC.

The chain is built from TRBV7-9 and TRBJ1-2, with 9 bases aligning to TRBD1. CDR1 is SEHNR, CDR2 FQNEAQ, per germline (reference sequence). The CDR3 loop spans 16 amino acids. After removal of 6 bases from V and 4 bases from J, the junction contained 12 bases not matched to a gene. CDR3 DNA sequence: TGTGCCAGCAGATCAGATGGGACAGGGACTATCTATGGCTACACCTTC. This sequence encodes CASRSDGTGTIYGYTF. The full variable domain, rest sourced from reference TRBV7-9 and TRBJ1-2, is DTGVSQNPRHKITKRGQNVTFRCDPISEHNRLYWYRQTLGQGPEFLTYFQNEAQLEKSRLLSDRFSAERPKGSFSTLEIQRTEQGDSAMYLCASRSDGTGTIYGYTFGSGTRLTVV.

This sequence joins TRBV9 and TRBJ2-3, with TRBD1 matching 9 bases. CDR3 size: 15 residues. With 4 bases clipped from V and 6 bases from J, the junction kept 9 bases outside the gene matches. Germline V gene lookup returns CDR1 SGDLS and CDR2 YYNGEE. The CDR3 DNA follows: TGTGCCAGCAGCCCCCGGGACAGGGAGAGGGATACGCAGTATTTT. Translated: CASSPRDRERDTQYF.

The chain has TRBV15 and TRBJ2-1; 8 nucleotides agree with TRBD1. The CDR3 length is 13 residues. The ends lost 4 bases at V and 10 bases at J; junction bases unmatched: 6. Per germline, CDR1 LNHNV and CDR2 YYDKDF (reference sequence). For the CDR3, the DNA is TGTGCCACCAGCATCGACAGGGACAGGGAGCAGTTCTTC. Amino acids: CATSIDRDREQFF.

This chain connects TRBV28 to TRBJ2-3, with TRBD2 as a possible D gene (6 bases). V lost 3 bases and J lost 2, with 9 bases in between. There are 14 residues in the CDR3. The germline V gene has CDR1 MDHEN and CDR2 SYDVKM. CDR3 residues: CASSFGGNTDTQYF. The CDR3 DNA follows: TGTGCCAGCAGTTTTGGGGGGAACACAGATACGCAGTATTTT.

This clone was counted once. V usage is TRBV11-3 and J usage is TRBJ2-1, with 7 bases lining up with TRBD1. V lost 2 bases, J lost 8 bases, and 6 bases stayed unmatched. The germline gives CDR1 SGHNT, CDR2 YENEEA. The CDR3 is 14 residues long. The CDR3, as DNA: TGTGCCAGCAGCTTAAAGGGGGCGCGGGATGAGCAGTTCTTC. As protein: CASSLKGARDEQFF.

The rearrangement uses TRBV19 and TRBJ1-1; D gene ambiguous. Germline lookup yields CDR1 LNHDA and CDR2 SQIVND (reference sequence). The CDR3 spans 15 residues. The V end was cut by 7 bases, the J end by 1 base, with 16 bases between. CDR3 region: CASTPRKSGNTEAFF. CDR3 DNA sequence: TGTGCCAGTACCCCCAGGAAATCTGGGAACACTGAAGCTTTCTTT.

The chain combines TRBV30 with TRBJ1-2; D gene ambiguous. Looked up from germline, CDR1 is GTSNPN and CDR2 is SVGIG (reference sequence). This CDR3 has 12 residues. V was shortened by 5 bases and J by 0 bases, with 7 bases between the two germline ends. CDR3 DNA: TGTGCCTGGTCAGAAACTAACTATGGCTACACCTTC. It codes for CAWSETNYGYTF.

There are a few counts of this clone. The identical CDR3 is also encoded by other nucleotide sequences in the sample. CDR3 coding DNA: TGTGCCAGCAGTTTAACTGGAGGGAATACTGAAGCTTTCTTT. This gives the protein CASSLTGGNTEAFF. The chain employs TRBV27 and TRBJ1-1; D call uncertain. The V gene's germline CDR1 is MNHEY and CDR2 SMNVEV (reference sequence). The CDR3 contains 14 residues. V was shortened by 2 bases and J by 5 bases, with 12 bases between the two germline ends.

CDR3 in DNA: TGTGCCAGCAGTGACAGGGACTCCCCCTATGGCTACACCTTC. This codes for CASSDRDSPYGYTF. The chain couples TRBV25-1 to TRBJ1-2, with D possibly matching TRBD1 (5 bases). CDR3 size: 14 residues. Germline loops: CDR1 MGHDK, CDR2 SYGVNS. The germline V and J ends were trimmed by 3 bases and 4 bases, with 12 bases remaining between them.

As DNA, the CDR3 is TGTGCCAGTAGTATAGGAGCCCTGTCGCCTTCACCCCTCCACTTT. Protein: CASSIGALSPSPLHF. This sequence joins TRBV19 and TRBJ1-6; unclear D gene. Germline V gives CDR1 LNHDA, CDR2 SQIVND (reference sequence). V was cut by 1 base and J by 9 bases, with 13 bases left in between. The CDR3 extends over 15 amino acids.

This chain uses TRBV19 with TRBJ1-5; D possibly corresponds to TRBD1 (6 bases). This CDR3 comprises 13 residues. The V end lost 4 bases, the J end lost 5 bases, and 9 bases lay between the germline ends. CDR1 LNHDA and CDR2 SQIVND come from the germline V gene (reference sequence). The CDR3, as DNA: TGTGCCAGTAGTACCCAGGGGTATCAGCCCCAGCATTTT. The encoded protein is CASSTQGYQPQHF.

This clone was seen once. This chain joins TRBV28 and TRBJ1-1; 10 bases are a match to TRBD1. The V gene's germline CDR1 is MDHEN and CDR2 SYDVKM. With V trimmed by 3 bases and J by 1 base, 5 bases remained unmatched. The CDR3 runs 16 residues. CDR3 sequence reads: CASSLDRGRRNTEAFF. The CDR3, as DNA: TGTGCCAGCAGTTTGGACAGGGGGAGGCGGAACACTGAAGCTTTCTTT.

Written as DNA, the CDR3 is TGTGCCACCAGTGACCGCGACACTCTGGGCGGGGAGCTGTTTTTT. Protein product: CATSDRDTLGGELFF. V gene TRBV24-1 combines with J gene TRBJ2-2, with D hard to call. Germline V gene data show CDR1 as KGHDR and CDR2 as SFDVKD. CDR3 length equals 15 residues. The V gene lost 4 bases and the J gene lost 7 bases, with 15 bases spanning the gap.

This chain joins TRBV3-1 (or the pseudogene TRBV3-2) and TRBJ1-2; maybe TRBD1 (5 bases). CDR3 length: 12 amino acids. The V gene's germline CDR1 is LGHDT and CDR2 YNNKEL (reference sequence). Trimming removed 2 bases from V and 4 bases from J, with 5 bases in between. The CDR3: CASSQQGYGYTF. CDR3 nucleotides: TGTGCCAGCAGCCAACAGGGCTATGGCTACACCTTC.

The J gene is TRBJ1-6, the V gene TRBV9, with 8 bases matching TRBD1. V shed 0 bases and J 4 bases; nucleotides not matched to a gene: 6. This CDR3 comprises 17 residues. Germline lookup yields CDR1 SGDLS and CDR2 YYNGEE. DNA for the CDR3: TGTGCCAGCAGCGTAGAGGGCGGACAGGGATATAATTCACCCCTCCACTTT. It codes for CASSVEGGQGYNSPLHF.

This clone was picked up one time. As DNA, the CDR3 is TGTGCCAGCAGCTTAGGAGGGAGAAGCAATCAGCCCCAGCATTTT. Translating it yields CASSLGGRSNQPQHF. The chain links TRBV7-9 to TRBJ1-5; D unclear. V was trimmed by 1 base and J by 1 base, leaving 8 bases between them. CDR3 length: 15 residues. The germline gives CDR1 SEHNR, CDR2 FQNEAQ (reference sequence).

The chain combines TRBV30 with TRBJ1-1; 8 nucleotides match TRBD1. V shed 3 bases and J 7 bases; nucleotides not matched to a gene: 10. Germline assignment: CDR1 GTSNPN and CDR2 SVGIG (reference sequence). CDR3 length: 14 residues. The CDR3 reads CAWRPTDRGGEAFF. As DNA, the CDR3 is TGTGCCTGGAGACCAACTGACAGGGGAGGTGAAGCTTTCTTT.

The chain links TRBV5-1 to TRBJ2-3; TRBD1 aligns across 10 bases. Germline values: CDR1 SGHRS, CDR2 YFSETQ. The CDR3 covers 18 residues. V lost 4 bases and J lost 9; bases outside the gene matches: 20. DNA of the CDR3: TGCGCCAGCAGCCTACCCTCCGACAGGGGGCTAGAACTACGAACGCAGTATTTT. It specifies CASSLPSDRGLELRTQYF.

This CDR3 reads CASTERNQPQHF. The CDR3 nucleotides read TGTGCCAGTACGGAGCGCAATCAGCCCCAGCATTTT. This sequence joins TRBV19 and TRBJ1-5; D not resolved. The CDR3 runs 12 residues. Trimming removed 7 bases at V and 2 bases at J, with 6 bases between. In germline, CDR1 is LNHDA, CDR2 SQIVND (reference sequence).

J is TRBJ2-3 and V is TRBV7-6; the D gene is possibly TRBD2 (6 bases). V was pared by 5 bases and J by 2 bases, with 14 bases between. The V gene's germline CDR1 is SGHVS and CDR2 FNYEAQ. The CDR3 has 15 residues. CDR3 nucleotide sequence: TGTGCCAGCAGCCTACATGGGGAGGACACAGATACGCAGTATTTT. Protein: CASSLHGEDTDTQYF. The variable domain in full, completed from reference TRBV7-6 and TRBJ2-3, reads GAGVSQSPRYKVTKRGQDVALRCDPISGHVSLYWYRQALGQGPEFLTYFNYEAQQDKSGLPNDRFSAERPEGSISTLTIQRTEQRDSAMYRCASSLHGEDTDTQYFGPGTRLTVL.

This clone was detected many times. The CDR3 loop reads CASSRGTGSDSTGNTIYF. The CDR3 nucleotides read TGTGCCAGCAGCCGAGGGACAGGGTCTGATTCAACTGGAAACACCATATATTTT. The chain joins TRBV4-2 to TRBJ1-3, with TRBD1 identical over 9 bases. Trimming cost V 4 bases and J 2 bases; bases outside gene matches: 12. The V gene's germline CDR1 is LGHNA and CDR2 YNFKEQ. The CDR3 loop spans 18 amino acids.

This clone came up many times. This chain connects TRBV5-4 to TRBJ1-1; TRBD1 agrees at 7 bases. The CDR3 is 15 residues long. Germline CDR1 and CDR2: SGHNT and YYREEE (reference sequence). With V trimmed by 1 base and J by 1 base, 4 bases remained unmatched. CDR3 loop: CASSLRQGQNTEAFF. The DNA for the CDR3 is TGTGCCAGCAGCTTGAGACAGGGCCAGAACACTGAAGCTTTCTTT.

The chain recombines TRBV21-1 with TRBJ2-3; the table's D call of TRBD1 was not tested on the DNA. TRBV21-1 is a recognized pseudogene. This CDR3 has 10 amino acids. CDR3: CASSSGPSYF. CDR3 in DNA: TGTGCCAGCAGCTCTGGGCCCTCGTATTTT.

This chain uses TRBV29-1 with TRBJ1-2; D unresolved. The V end lost 0 bases, the J end lost 7 bases, and 9 bases lay between the germline ends. Per the germline V gene, CDR1 is SQVTM and CDR2 is ANQGSEA. The CDR3 contains 12 residues. The CDR3 nucleotides read TGCAGCGTTGAAGAGGGCGTTCGTGGCTACACCTTC. This gives the protein CSVEEGVRGYTF.

The chain has TRBV19 and TRBJ1-2; 7 bases match TRBD1. The CDR3 consists of 15 residues. V trimming: 7 bases; J trimming: 2 bases; junction bases outside the gene matches: 10. The V gene's germline CDR1 is LNHDA and CDR2 SQIVND (reference sequence). For the CDR3, the DNA is TGTGCCAGTACTACCATTGACAGGGCCAACTATGGCTACACCTTC. It translates to CASTTIDRANYGYTF. The full variable domain, in which reference TRBV19 and TRBJ1-2 provide the parts outside the CDR3, is DGGITQSPKYLFRKEGQNVTLSCEQNLNHDAMYWYRQDPGQGLRLIYYSQIVNDFQKGDIAEGYSVSREKKESFPLTVTSAQKNPTAFYLCASTTIDRANYGYTFGSGTRLTVV.

The rearrangement joins TRBV7-2 to TRBJ2-1, with 9 bases identical to TRBD1. The junction had 5 bases not matched to a gene; V was cut back by 5 bases and J by 3 bases. CDR3 length: 15 amino acids. Germline CDR1 and CDR2: SGHTA and FQGNSA. CDR3 in amino acids: CASSTGTGNYNEQFF. The CDR3 DNA reads TGTGCCAGCAGCACCGGGACAGGGAACTACAATGAGCAGTTCTTC.

The chain uses TRBV28 and TRBJ2-3, with 8 nucleotides matching TRBD2. This CDR3 is 18 amino acids long. Per the germline V gene, CDR1 is MDHEN and CDR2 is SYDVKM. V shed 6 bases, J shed 4 bases, and the junction held 18 bases outside the gene matches. This CDR3 reads CASRNRDPPRLAPDTQYF. CDR3 sequence (DNA): TGTGCCAGCAGGAACAGGGACCCACCTCGACTAGCGCCAGATACGCAGTATTTT.

The V gene is TRBV7-2, the J gene TRBJ2-1, with 12 bases identical to TRBD2. CDR1 is SGHTA, CDR2 FQGNSA, per germline. V trimming: 5 bases; J trimming: 4 bases; junction bases outside the gene matches: 3. The CDR3 is 15 amino acids. CDR3 in amino acids: CASSPTSGGYNEQFF. CDR3 nucleotides: TGTGCCAGCAGCCCTACTAGCGGGGGGTACAATGAGCAGTTCTTC.

The V and J genes are TRBV28 and TRBJ1-2; maybe TRBD1 (5 bases). This CDR3 comprises 13 residues. With 2 bases removed from V and 3 bases from J, the gap between germline ends came to 7 bases. Per germline, CDR1 MDHEN and CDR2 SYDVKM. The CDR3 region is CASSLGGYYGYTF. CDR3 sequence (DNA): TGTGCCAGCAGTTTAGGGGGGTACTATGGCTACACCTTC.